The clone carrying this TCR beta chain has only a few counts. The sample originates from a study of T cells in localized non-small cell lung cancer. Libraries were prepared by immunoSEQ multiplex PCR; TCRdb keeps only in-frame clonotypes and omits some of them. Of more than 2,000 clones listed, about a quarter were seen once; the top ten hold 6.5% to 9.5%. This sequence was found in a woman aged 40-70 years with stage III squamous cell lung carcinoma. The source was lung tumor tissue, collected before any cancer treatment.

CDR3 nucleotides: TGTGCCAGCAGCTTGGACACCGGGACAAGTGGAAACACCATATATTTT. Amino acid sequence: CASSLDTGTSGNTIYF. The chain links TRBV11-3 to TRBJ1-3; TRBD1 is a possible D gene (6 bases). V was trimmed by 3 bases and J by 3 bases, leaving 15 bases between them. This CDR3 contains 16 residues. Germline V lookup: CDR1 SGHNT, CDR2 YENEEA.